This T cell receptor (beta chain) was observed in a study of shared clonotypes between healthy human individuals. Whole-study context: Participating donors consisted of two women and a few men aged 18 to 49.

Clones were read by immunoSEQ multiplex PCR, and TCRdb kept only the in-frame ones, dropping some. The table records about 1 million clones, around 74% of them present only once. The CDR3 contains 13 residues. Per germline, CDR1 MNHNS and CDR2 SASEGT. The V and J ends lost 7 bases and 4 bases respectively, with 11 bases between them. This clonotype was sampled from a man younger than 35 in good health. The V and J genes are TRBV6-1 and TRBJ1-5, with a weak D call TRBD1 (5 bases). Sequenced: memory CD4+ T cells sorted from blood. As to subset: CD45RA-negative fraction. CDR3 residues: CASTRGANQPQHF. Here the CDR3 DNA reads TGTGCCAGCACCCGAGGGGCAAATCAGCCCCAGCATTTT.